A single sample is the source of the 10 T cell receptor beta chains below, sequenced in a study of T cell responses to AZD1222 COVID-19 vaccine. Sequencing was performed with immunoSEQ multiplex PCR; in TCRdb, only in-frame clones are kept and a portion is missing. The sample contains under 95,000 clones, around 87% of which appear only once. Specimen: peripheral blood, collected on day 0 of AZD1222 vaccination. These receptors all stem from an adult in good health.

The V and J genes are TRBV7-6 and TRBJ2-6; D is unclear. This CDR3 is 14 amino acids long. The V end lost 2 bases, the J end lost 4 bases, and 6 bases lay between the germline ends. Germline values: CDR1 SGHVS, CDR2 FNYEAQ. The CDR3 region is CASSLTAGANVLTF. The CDR3 region has the DNA TGTGCCAGCAGCTTAACTGCAGGGGCCAACGTCCTGACTTTC.

V gene TRBV5-8 combines with J gene TRBJ2-7; D unresolved. The CDR3 extends over 16 amino acids. Germline CDR1 SGHTS, CDR2 YDEGEE. V was shortened by 1 base and J by 2 bases, with 16 bases between the two germline ends. The CDR3 DNA reads as TGTGCCAGCAGCTTGACAGTGCGTCGGAGCACCTACGAGCAGTACTTC. This gives the protein CASSLTVRRSTYEQYF.

This clone was observed a few times. The chain joins TRBV18 to TRBJ1-5, with D possibly being TRBD1 (5 bases). Germline assignment: CDR1 KGHSH and CDR2 LQKENI. CDR3 length: 15 residues. Trimming pared 3 bases from V and 9 bases from J, leaving 18 bases between. CDR3 nucleotides: TGTGCCAGCTCACCCTCCGGGACTAACGAATGGCCCCAGCATTTT. It is translated as CASSPSGTNEWPQHF.

The chain couples TRBV7-2 to TRBJ1-1; possibly TRBD1 for D (6 bases). Germline-derived CDR1 and CDR2 are SGHTA and FQGNSA. The CDR3 is 14 amino acids. The V end was cut by 3 bases, the J end by 10 bases, with 18 bases between. The CDR3 is CASSLKNRDYRAFF. CDR3 nucleotides: TGTGCCAGCAGCTTGAAAAACAGGGATTATCGAGCTTTCTTT.

The V call is TRBV14, the J call TRBJ2-6; possible D gene TRBD1, 6 bases. CDR3 length equals 20 residues. V was cut by 5 bases and J by 0 bases, with 23 bases left in between. Germline-derived CDR1 and CDR2 are SGHDN and FVKESK. CDR3 sequence reads: CASSDGLTGRSGSGANVLTF. The CDR3 coding sequence is TGTGCCAGCAGCGATGGATTGACAGGACGGTCCGGCTCTGGGGCCAACGTCCTGACTTTC.

The rearrangement links TRBV5-1 to TRBJ1-2, with 8 bases lining up with TRBD1. V lost 0 bases and J lost 6; bases outside the gene matches: 7. Germline V gene data show CDR1 as SGHRS and CDR2 as YFSETQ. The CDR3 consists of 15 residues. Here the CDR3 DNA reads TGCGCCAGCAGCTTGGGTACAGGGGGAAAGGATGGCTACACCTTC. It encodes CASSLGTGGKDGYTF.

The chain has TRBV10-2 and TRBJ2-7; TRBD2 might be the D (6 bases). The CDR3 consists of 13 residues. CDR1 is WSHSY and CDR2 is SAAADI in the germline V gene. Trimming shortened V by 0 bases and J by 3 bases, and 6 bases separated the two germline ends. The CDR3 loop reads CASSESGGYEQYF. CDR3 in DNA: TGCGCCAGCAGTGAGTCGGGAGGCTACGAGCAGTACTTC.

This clone was observed a few times. Other DNA sequences from this sample encode an identical CDR3 as well. The rearrangement joins TRBV2 to TRBJ1-1; D remains unclear. The germline gives CDR1 SNHLY, CDR2 FYNNEI. This CDR3 is 13 amino acids long. Trimming stripped 6 bases from V and 2 bases from J, with 10 bases between. The CDR3 DNA follows: TGTGCCAGCAGCGAGGGTGTAAACACTGAAGCTTTCTTT. Protein: CASSEGVNTEAFF.

The chain joins TRBV11-2 to TRBJ1-2; no reliable D call. Germline V gives CDR1 SGHAT, CDR2 FQNNGV. The CDR3 is 16 residues long. Trimming left V 0 bases short and J 3 bases short, with 14 bases between. DNA for the CDR3: TGTGCCAGCAGCTTAGAACTTCGGCAGGCCGACTATGGCTACACCTTC. Residues: CASSLELRQADYGYTF.

The V gene is TRBV29-1, the J gene TRBJ1-2, with 8 bases lining up with TRBD1. CDR1 and CDR2 from the germline V gene are SQVTM and ANQGSEA. Trimming cost V 6 bases and J 8 bases; bases outside gene matches: 11. The CDR3 totals 13 residues. CDR3 protein: CSVDREGPVGYTF. The CDR3 coding sequence is TGCAGCGTGGACAGGGAGGGGCCGGTAGGCTACACCTTC.